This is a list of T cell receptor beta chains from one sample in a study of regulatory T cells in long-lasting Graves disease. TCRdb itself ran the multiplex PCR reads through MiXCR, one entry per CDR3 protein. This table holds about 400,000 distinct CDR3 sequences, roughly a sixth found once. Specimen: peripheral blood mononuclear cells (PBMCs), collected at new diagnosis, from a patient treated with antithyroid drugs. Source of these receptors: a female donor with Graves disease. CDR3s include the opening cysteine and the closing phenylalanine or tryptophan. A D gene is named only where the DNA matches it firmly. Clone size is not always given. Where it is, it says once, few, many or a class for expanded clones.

cdr3_nt: TGTGCCAGCAGTTTAAGGATCCGTGGGGGTGCCAAAAACATTCAGTACTTC; cdr3_aa: CASSLRIRGGAKNIQYF; v_call: TRBV12-3/TRBV12-4; clone_size: many; d_call: .; j_call: TRBJ2-4
cdr3_nt: TGTGCCAGCAGTTTGGGGACTAGCGGGACGGGGGGCACAGATACGCAGTATTTT; cdr3_aa: CASSLGTSGTGGTDTQYF; v_call: TRBV27; clone_size: many; d_call: TRBD2; j_call: TRBJ2-3
cdr3_nt: TGCGCCAGCAGCGAGGGAGTGGGTTCCTACAATGAGCAGTTCTTC; cdr3_aa: CASSEGVGSYNEQFF; v_call: TRBV5-1; clone_size: .; d_call: .; j_call: TRBJ2-1
cdr3_nt: TGTGCCAGCAGTGAGTCGACGCCCCCTGGCTATGGCTACACCTTC; cdr3_aa: CASSESTPPGYGYTF; v_call: TRBV2; clone_size: .; d_call: .; j_call: TRBJ1-2
cdr3_nt: TGTGCCGGCAGTTTCGGGGAGGACACTGAAGCTTTCTTT; cdr3_aa: CAGSFGEDTEAFF; v_call: TRBV28; clone_size: many; d_call: .; j_call: TRBJ1-1
cdr3_nt: TGTGCCAGCAGTTTAAGTCCAGGGCCCACCGGGGAGCTGTTTTTT; cdr3_aa: CASSLSPGPTGELFF; v_call: TRBV12-3/TRBV12-4; clone_size: few; d_call: .; j_call: TRBJ2-2
cdr3_nt: TGTGCCAGCAGTTACTCCTGGTCAGAAGGCTACGAGCAGTACTTC; cdr3_aa: CASSYSWSEGYEQYF; v_call: TRBV6-2/TRBV6-3; clone_size: many; d_call: .; j_call: TRBJ2-7
cdr3_nt: TGTGCCAGCAGCACGGGAGAGTACAATGAGCAGTTCTTC; cdr3_aa: CASSTGEYNEQFF; v_call: TRBV7-2; clone_size: many; d_call: .; j_call: TRBJ2-1
cdr3_nt: TGTGCCTACCGGAGGGACCGCCGAGGTGAGCAGTTCTTC; cdr3_aa: CAYRRDRRGEQFF; v_call: TRBV30; clone_size: .; d_call: .; j_call: TRBJ2-1
cdr3_nt: TGTGCCAGCAGCCAAGATGGCGGGATATACGAGCAGTACTTC; cdr3_aa: CASSQDGGIYEQYF; v_call: TRBV14; clone_size: few; d_call: .; j_call: TRBJ2-7
cdr3_nt: TGTGCCAGCAGCCAAGAAGGAAGATCCACCGGGGAGCTGTTTTTT; cdr3_aa: CASSQEGRSTGELFF; v_call: TRBV3-1; clone_size: many; d_call: .; j_call: TRBJ2-2
cdr3_nt: TGCGCCAGCAGCCATACAGGGGAACCCTACGAGCAGTACTTC; cdr3_aa: CASSHTGEPYEQYF; v_call: TRBV4-1; clone_size: .; d_call: TRBD1; j_call: TRBJ2-7
cdr3_nt: TGTGCCTGGAGTTTTAGCCCGGCCGAGCAGTACTTC; cdr3_aa: CAWSFSPAEQYF; v_call: TRBV30; clone_size: .; d_call: .; j_call: TRBJ2-7
cdr3_nt: TGTGCCAGCAGCTTAGTTTGGGACCCCTACGAGCAGTACTTC; cdr3_aa: CASSLVWDPYEQYF; v_call: TRBV7-9; clone_size: many; d_call: .; j_call: TRBJ2-7
cdr3_nt: TGTGCCAGCTCACAACAGGGGAACACCGGGGAGCTGTTTTTT; cdr3_aa: CASSQQGNTGELFF; v_call: TRBV18; clone_size: many; d_call: .; j_call: TRBJ2-2
cdr3_nt: TGTGCCAGCAGTCCCGAGACAGGGCCCTGGGGCTACACCTTC; cdr3_aa: CASSPETGPWGYTF; v_call: TRBV27; clone_size: .; d_call: TRBD1; j_call: TRBJ1-2
cdr3_nt: TGTGCCAGCACCCAAGGGGCGGGGGCGAGTGAAGCTTTCTTT; cdr3_aa: CASTQGAGASEAFF; v_call: TRBV27; clone_size: once; d_call: .; j_call: TRBJ1-1
cdr3_nt: TGTGCCAGCAGCGAGAGAGGATCTAGCAATCAGCCCCAGCATTTT; cdr3_aa: CASSERGSSNQPQHF; v_call: TRBV7-8; clone_size: many; d_call: .; j_call: TRBJ1-5
cdr3_nt: TGTGCCAGTAGTATAGATACAGCGGGAATGATGAATGAGCAGTTCTTC; cdr3_aa: CASSIDTAGMMNEQFF; v_call: TRBV19; clone_size: .; d_call: TRBD2; j_call: TRBJ2-1
cdr3_nt: TGTGCCAGCAGTGGAAGGGGGCGGTACGAGCAGTACTTC; cdr3_aa: CASSGRGRYEQYF; v_call: TRBV2; clone_size: .; d_call: TRBD1; j_call: TRBJ2-7
cdr3_nt: TGCAGCGTTGCAGGGGCCCAGAATCAGCCCCAGCATTTT; cdr3_aa: CSVAGAQNQPQHF; v_call: TRBV29-1; clone_size: .; d_call: .; j_call: TRBJ1-5
cdr3_nt: TGCAGTGCTAGAGATTCGAGGGAGGGAAATGAAAAACTGTTTTTT; cdr3_aa: CSARDSREGNEKLFF; v_call: TRBV20-1; clone_size: few; d_call: .; j_call: TRBJ1-4
cdr3_nt: TGTGCCAGCAGCCGGACGGAAGGGCGCACAGATACGCAGTATTTT; cdr3_aa: CASSRTEGRTDTQYF; v_call: TRBV7-3; clone_size: .; d_call: .; j_call: TRBJ2-3
cdr3_nt: TGTGCCAGCAACCCCGGGGGTGATACGCAGTATTTT; cdr3_aa: CASNPGGDTQYF; v_call: TRBV7-2; clone_size: .; d_call: .; j_call: TRBJ2-3
cdr3_nt: TGCGCCAGCAGCTTGGACCGGGATCGCTACGAGCAGTACTTC; cdr3_aa: CASSLDRDRYEQYF; v_call: TRBV5-1; clone_size: many; d_call: .; j_call: TRBJ2-7
cdr3_nt: TGCAGTGCTAGAGATACCCCTAGCGGATCTTACAATGAGCAGTTCTTC; cdr3_aa: CSARDTPSGSYNEQFF; v_call: TRBV20-1; clone_size: .; d_call: TRBD2; j_call: TRBJ2-1
cdr3_nt: TGCGCCAGCAGAAAAGGGACAGGGTCCTACGAGCAGTACTTC; cdr3_aa: CASRKGTGSYEQYF; v_call: TRBV10-2; clone_size: .; d_call: TRBD1; j_call: TRBJ2-7
cdr3_nt: TGTGCCAGCAGCTTCGACCCAGACGGGGGTGGCTACACCTTC; cdr3_aa: CASSFDPDGGGYTF; v_call: TRBV7-2; clone_size: many; d_call: .; j_call: TRBJ1-2
cdr3_nt: TGTGCCAGCAGCCCCTCAGGGCTTTACTATGGCTACACCTTC; cdr3_aa: CASSPSGLYYGYTF; v_call: TRBV12-3/TRBV12-4; clone_size: .; d_call: .; j_call: TRBJ1-2